The present T cell receptor beta chain was sequenced within a study of cytomegalovirus exposure and HLA in healthy donors (dated 2017 in TCRdb). A note on the overall study: According to an earlier analysis of a few hundred of the donors, roughly 180 million T cells yielded 120 million or so unique TCR beta sequences and about 280 Gb of sequence data. An early release that covered about 640 HLA-typed donors contained about 290 gigabases of sequencing data and some 87 million unique TCR sequences. Of the 300 to 450 genotyped donors, about 80% fell in the genetic ancestry cluster associated with self-reported Caucasian donors. The aim of the study was to test whether cataloging public T cell receptors could identify signatures of past pathogen exposure. The study profiled the T cell repertoires of under 850 subjects by immunosequencing and related them to cytomegalovirus serostatus. Along with the roughly 700-subject first cohort, a separate validation cohort of over a hundred different subjects was used. To predict cytomegalovirus infection status, the study brought together high-throughput TCR immunosequencing, statistical association of individual TCRs with disease status, and machine learning. A later analysis re-examined previously published TCR beta repertoires from just over 650 donors and added high-resolution HLA genotyping to investigate patterns of TCR occurrence. Rather than drawing on any new phenotypic data, the later analysis identified candidate immune exposures from TCR beta sequences and the way those sequences occurred across donors. An earlier analysis of approximately 580 of the donors used high-throughput TCR beta sequencing to judge whether each TCR beta V gene segment behaved as functional or pseudogenic. Donor age, sex, ethnicity and CMV serostatus were compiled together with the repertoire data. In a later genetic analysis, genome-wide SNP genotypes for about 55% of the roughly 700 donors were used, and that subset was treated as a discovery cohort. All discovery cohort repertoires had been generated on a single sequencing platform. Both class I and class II loci were covered by HLA typing, at four-digit resolution. The number of donors typed differed by locus, with roughly 620-640 for A, B, C, DRB1 and DQB1, around 560 for DQA1, approximately 580 for DPA1, and under 490 for DPB1. Roughly 5 DR-DQ haplotypes were handled as single units for association and clustering, since linkage in the cohort was strong. Among 350 to 400 genotyped donors of the cohort, an average of about 240,000 unique TCR beta nucleotide sequences were sequenced per donor, about a sixth of them non-productive.

Note on this clone: The target of this receptor is not known. The input lacks base qualities; no much larger clone sits a single base away.

The cohort consisted of 666 healthy bone marrow donors. At the time of sampling, every cohort member was nominally healthy, though immune exposures that went unrecorded were likely present. The donor was CMV seropositive and was included in the group of approximately 310 seropositive cohort members. A peripheral blood sample was collected from each donor, and TCR beta sequencing was performed on peripheral blood mononuclear cells. The Qiagen DNeasy Blood Extraction Kit was used to extract genomic DNA from the blood cell samples. Overall study outcomes, separate from this receptor: Linkage disequilibrium might explain the correlated functional status among segregating V segments, but an unknown experimental factor could not be ruled out. A further reported finding was that TCR beta sequences accurately predicted the HLA-A and HLA-B alleles for most subjects in the first cohort. While some public TCRs were present in many individuals, most TCR sequences turned up only very rarely across donors. A later genetic analysis associated a missense DCLRE1C variant with V-gene and J-gene trimming of TCR beta chains, and an independent cohort replicated the association. A later analysis found that HLA-associated TCR beta chains were more clonally expanded and had lower generation probabilities than equally common non-associated chains. The sequencing pipeline was judged likely to have produced a cluster of highly shared sequence variants as a technical artifact. The only immune exposure information available for the cohort was CMV serostatus. The classifier was reported to diagnose cytomegalovirus status with high specificity and sensitivity in both the original and validation cohorts. Three of the identified cytomegalovirus-associated TCR beta chains were confirmed in vitro to be specific for cytomegalovirus antigens. In this cohort, only TCR beta chains were sequenced, and detectable features were limited by the absence of alpha or paired-chain data. At a false discovery rate of 0.05, a later analysis linked under 20,000 TCR beta sequences to specific HLA alleles. The earlier analysis of almost 600 of the donors excluded 15 to 20 rarely observed V segments, including chromosome 9 orphons, because counts were too low. Sequencing depth was assumed to be roughly uniform across donors in the presence/absence analyses, though that assumption may not hold. In an earlier analysis of roughly 560 of the donors, most TCR beta V segments were observed in productive rearrangements about 90% or about 30% of the time, broadly matching IMGT annotations. Most CMV-associated TCR beta chains appeared to be HLA-restricted in a later analysis, and the HLA associations seemed to be driven largely by CMV exposure. The authors suggested that the approach could potentially be extended to other disease states and immunological phenotypes. When HLA alleles, especially DR and DQ, strongly co-occurred, TCR associations were difficult to assign to individual alleles. Because some donors lacked HLA typing at each locus, the association tests relied only on the typed subset. In a later genetic analysis, fewer N-insertions in productive TCRs were reported among donors in an Asian-associated ancestry cluster than the approximately 710-donor mean. In a later analysis, the rate of TCR association differed among HLA loci, with DRB1 alleles having the most associated TCRs and HLA-C alleles having the fewest. Several of the top co-occurrence clusters appeared to be linked to parvovirus B19, influenza, CMV and Epstein-Barr virus, according to a later analysis. In the study, approximately 160 TCR beta chains were listed as associated with cytomegalovirus.

Receptor amplification or capture employed the immunoSEQ multiplex PCR assay. A mixture of 60 forward primers for TCR Vbeta segments and 13 reverse primers for TCR Jbeta segments was used in the multiplex PCR. Amplification of the CDR3 region of rearranged TCR beta genes was performed with a multiplex PCR assay on genomic DNA. The amplified TCR beta libraries were sequenced on the Illumina HiSeq System as 87-base-pair reads. On the authors' methods: A later analysis tallied around 87 million unique TCR beta chains across the 600 to 700 repertoires, and some 10 million of those chains were shared by two or more donors. To remove PCR and sequencing errors, raw reads were error-corrected and collapsed into unique sequences using a nearest-neighbor algorithm that merged closely related sequences. V, D and J gene segments were assigned by aligning CDR3 sequences to IMGT reference sequences. For a sequence to be retained, a match of at least six nucleotides to both a V gene segment and a J gene segment was required. A rearrangement counted as productive if the CDR3 had no stop codons and remained in frame with V and J, and every other rearrangement counted as non-productive. CDR3 was defined by IMGT convention, running from the second conserved V-encoded cysteine to the conserved J-encoded phenylalanine. The earlier analysis of approximately 500 of the donors excluded sequences that lacked an unambiguous match to a single V gene segment. An earlier analysis of some 500 of the donors classified V segments as functional when productive rearrangements were above 56.7% and as segregating when the standard deviation between donors was above 5%. To diagnose cytomegalovirus status from the catalog of TCR beta chain sequences, a statistical classification framework was built. In a later analysis, V and J genes were assigned by comparing TCR nucleotide sequences against IMGT/GENE-DB human TR gene sequences. The TCRdist pipeline was used in a later analysis to assign CDR3 sequences and most-parsimonious VDJ recombination scenarios. In a later analysis, each TCR beta chain was defined by its CDR3 amino acid sequence together with its V-gene family, and reads without a unique V-gene family were excluded. In a later analysis, several hundred highly shared, low-generation-probability nucleotide sequences were removed to address suspected cross-contamination and a sequencing artifact. In a later analysis, a clonal expansion index for each public chain was calculated from normalized within-repertoire ranks of inferred template counts. A later analysis computed generation probabilities with a VDJ recombination model fitted to out-of-frame rearrangements, and checked the results against IGoR. A later analysis scored TCR-TCR, TCR-HLA and TCR-CMV co-occurrence with hypergeometric tests, applying a repertoire-size bias correction to TCR pairs. To estimate false discovery rates, a later analysis permuted the HLA or CMV assignments 20 times. A later analysis grouped co-occurring TCRs with DBSCAN, adding TCRdist sequence similarity when clustering within HLA-allele-positive subsets. Repertoires with fewer than 30,000 or more than 120,000 public chains were left out of co-occurrence clustering, as were four to six repertoires with anomalous nucleotide sharing. TCRdb holds this immuneACCESS table with in-frame rearrangements only. Some clones are missing; in checked studies, unresolved V genes explain under half, and the rest has no known cause. V and J calls plus clone size are reproduced from that table; the DNA served to infer D and trimming. The sample table holds roughly 55,000 clones, of which approximately 71% were seen once. The ten largest clones capture 30% to 35% of the sample.

This clonotype originated in a man aged 35 to 55 in good health and CMV-seropositive. The sequencing input was PBMCs.

The CDR3 loop reads CASSPGATNEKLFF. The nucleotide sequence is given as TGTGCCAGCTCACCCGGTGCAACTAATGAAAAACTGTTTTTT. The V gene is TRBV18 and the J gene is TRBJ1-4, with no confidently assigned D gene. The germline ends are 5 bases apart after V is trimmed by 3 bases and J by 0 bases. Taken from the germline V gene, the CDR1 and CDR2 loops are KGHSH and LQKENI. The CDR3 spans 14 residues, from the cysteine through the phenylalanine. Kept here is only the CDR3 DNA, which spans 42 bases and is read in frame from base 1.